What follows is one T cell receptor beta chain and its context. Antigen: not known. The authors sorted CD4+ naive, central memory, regulatory and stem cell-like memory cells via CD45RO/CCR7/CD25/CD127/CD95/CD27. The sample is drawn from a study of beta chain features in type 1 diabetes. Study in general: The examined sorted cells totaled roughly 110,000,000 across samples. General observations from the study: There were fewer insertions and more deletions at the VDJ junctions of type 1 diabetes patients. Shorter TCRB CDR3s, moderately but significantly so, marked every one of the four CD4+ subsets in Type 1 diabetes patients. The naive, central memory and Treg TCRB repertoires of patients appeared to be more similar to one another than those of healthy donors.

Sequencing targeted expressed TCRB transcripts, as all isolated RNA had been reverse transcribed. TCRdb keeps only in-frame clones here, not all; method: immunoSEQ multiplex PCR. Here the sample spans about 270,000 clones, around an eighth being singletons. This CDR3 region has 18 residues. Trimming removed 0 bases from V and 4 bases from J, with 21 bases in between. The germline V gene has CDR1 LGHNA and CDR2 YSLEER. The receptor comes from a man in his thirties or forties with type 1 diabetes. The V and J genes are TRBV4-3 and TRBJ1-2; D perhaps matches TRBD1 (6 bases). The sample comprised naive CD4+ T cells from blood. The CDR3 DNA follows: TGCGCCAGCAGCCAAGAGCTAGTTTGGACACAGGGCGGCTATGGCTACACCTTC. As protein: CASSQELVWTQGGYGYTF.